This TCR beta chain was observed in a study of blood T cell repertoires in COVID-19. In the study overall: Researchers got acute and convalescent COVID-19 samples from the United States, Italy and Spain. The cDNA or gDNA used as material had been derived from T cells, B-cell-depleted T cells, or PBMCs.

Authors' methods: How many nucleated cells were present was estimated from reference gene primer amplification. Some clones are missing from TCRdb's copy, which holds only in-frame ones; the method was immunoSEQ multiplex PCR. The DNA was the basis for D and trimming; V, J and clone size are from that table. The sample consists of some 130,000 clones, roughly two thirds of them appearing once. The CDR3 is made up of 15 amino acids. V shed 0 bases and J 7 bases; nucleotides not matched to a gene: 5. The germline CDR1 and CDR2 sequences are MNHNS and SASEGT. V and J are TRBV6-1 and TRBJ1-5, with 8 bases matching TRBD1. The source of this sequence is a woman between 65 and 79 years old with acute or convalescent COVID-19. What was sequenced was peripheral blood. The CDR3 DNA sequence: TGTGCCAGCAGTGAAGCAACAGGGGGTGGGCAGCCCCAGCATTTT. Translation gives CASSEATGGGQPQHF.